This T cell receptor (beta chain) was obtained from a study of T-cell reconstitution after alpha-beta-depleted transplantation in children. As for this clonotype: Its antigen is not identified. At one end the junction does not follow the germline gene, possibly because of a read error.

Germline CDR1 and CDR2: LGHDT and YNNKEL (reference sequence). CDR3 length: 18 amino acids. Unique molecular identifiers featured in how the TCRbeta library was prepared. TCRdb independently ran MiXCR on the PCR reads; one entry per CDR3 protein. Of approximately 800,000 distinct CDR3 sequences in the sample, 15% to 20% are singletons; the top ten hold just under 5%. Study-level findings and limits: Alpha-beta T cells present about two months after transplant were reported to originate from several hundred expanded graft clones. High day-60 TCRbeta diversity in some patients came from surviving recipient T cells and thymic progenitors.

The sample here was PBMCs, mostly from graft donor cells, taken 360 days after TCRalphabeta/CD19-depleted stem cell transplant. The chain employs TRBV3-1 and TRBJ1-1, with D possibly TRBD1 on 5 matching bases. The source is a male patient aged 10-17 years who had a stem cell transplant for acute lymphoblastic leukemia, so the T cells may come from the graft donor. The CDR3 DNA follows: TGTACCAGCTGTTTTCGGACGATTCTGGGGCGTTCGGACACTGAAGCTTTCTTT. Encoded protein: CTSCFRTILGRSDTEAFF.